This T cell receptor beta chain derives from a study of cytomegalovirus exposure and HLA in healthy donors. PCR primers comprised 60 Vbeta and 13 Jbeta primers. The assay was immunoSEQ multiplex PCR, and TCRdb's table has in-frame clones only and misses some. Of roughly 160,000 clones in the sample, around four fifths are singletons; the top ten hold roughly 1.3%. This CDR3 is built from 16 residues. Trimming at V came to 6 bases and at J to 3 bases, leaving 9 bases not matched to a gene. Germline V gives CDR1 MNHEY, CDR2 SMNVEV (reference sequence). The sequence was collected from a woman aged 45-65 years in good health and CMV-seronegative. Sequenced material: PBMCs. V gene TRBV27 combines with J gene TRBJ2-1, with 9 bases identical to TRBD1. CDR3 in DNA: TGTGCCAGCAGCGAATTGGACAGGGGTGGCTACAATGAGCAGTTCTTC. This encodes CASSELDRGGYNEQFF.